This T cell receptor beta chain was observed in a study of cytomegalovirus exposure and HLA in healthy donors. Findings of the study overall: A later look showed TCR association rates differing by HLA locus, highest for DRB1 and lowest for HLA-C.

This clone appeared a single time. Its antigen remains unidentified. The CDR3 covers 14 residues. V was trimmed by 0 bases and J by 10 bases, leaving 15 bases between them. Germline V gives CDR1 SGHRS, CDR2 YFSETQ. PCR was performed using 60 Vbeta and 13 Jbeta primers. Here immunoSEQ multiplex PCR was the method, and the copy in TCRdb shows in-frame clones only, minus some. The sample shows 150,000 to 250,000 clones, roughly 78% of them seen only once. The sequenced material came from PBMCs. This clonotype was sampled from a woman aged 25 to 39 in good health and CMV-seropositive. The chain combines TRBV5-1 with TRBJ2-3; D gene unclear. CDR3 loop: CASSLAVSADAQYF. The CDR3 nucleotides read TGCGCCAGCAGCTTGGCCGTTTCGGCGGATGCGCAGTATTTT.